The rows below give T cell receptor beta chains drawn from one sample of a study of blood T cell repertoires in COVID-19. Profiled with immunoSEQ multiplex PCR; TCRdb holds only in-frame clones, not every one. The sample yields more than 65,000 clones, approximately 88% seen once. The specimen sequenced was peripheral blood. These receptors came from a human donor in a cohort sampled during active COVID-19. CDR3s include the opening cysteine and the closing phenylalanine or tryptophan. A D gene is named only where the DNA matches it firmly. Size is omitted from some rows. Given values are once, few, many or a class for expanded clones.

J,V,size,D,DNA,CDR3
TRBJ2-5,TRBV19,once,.,TGTGCCAGTAGTGGGGCCCTCCAAGAGACCCAGTACTTC,CASSGALQETQYF
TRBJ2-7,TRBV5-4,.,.,TGTGCCAGCAGCTTGGGCTTCGGCTCCTACGAGCAGTACTTC,CASSLGFGSYEQYF
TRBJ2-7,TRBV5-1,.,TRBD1,TGCGCCAGCAGCTGGGGAACAGGGGCAGAGCAGTACTTC,CASSWGTGAEQYF
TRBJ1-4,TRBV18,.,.,TGTGCCAGCTCACCAATGATTGCGGGGGTAACTAATGAAAAACTGTTTTTT,CASSPMIAGVTNEKLFF
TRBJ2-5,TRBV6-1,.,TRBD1,TGTGCCAGCAGTGAAGCGACAGGGACAGGCAGAAAAGAGACCCAGTACTTC,CASSEATGTGRKETQYF
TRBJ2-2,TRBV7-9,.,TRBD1,TGTGCCAGCAACACACGGACAGGGGGTGATGGCGGGGAGCTGTTTTTT,CASNTRTGGDGGELFF
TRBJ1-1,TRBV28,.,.,TGTGCCAGCACCGACGTCCCCCGCGGCCAGGGGAATGAAGCTTTCTTT,CASTDVPRGQGNEAFF
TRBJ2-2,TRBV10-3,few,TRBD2,TGTGCCACCGGCGGGACTAGCGGGGACACCGGGGAGCTGTTTTTT,CATGGTSGDTGELFF
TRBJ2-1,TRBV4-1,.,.,TGCGCCAGCAACCAAGATTACAGCTACTCCTACAATGAGCAGTTCTTC,CASNQDYSYSYNEQFF
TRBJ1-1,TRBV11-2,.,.,TGTGCCAGCAGCTTAGGTGATCTCCGCGACACTGAAGCTTTCTTT,CASSLGDLRDTEAFF
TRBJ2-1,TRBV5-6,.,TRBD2,TGTGCCAGCAGCTTACCGGGACTAGCGGGGAATGAGCAGTTCTTC,CASSLPGLAGNEQFF
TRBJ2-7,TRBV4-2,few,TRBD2,TGTGCCAGCAGCCAAGAGGCTAGCGGGAGCTACGAGCAGTACTTC,CASSQEASGSYEQYF
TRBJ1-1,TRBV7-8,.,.,TGTGCCAGCAGCTTAAACGGCAGGGGTGAAGCTTTCTTT,CASSLNGRGEAFF
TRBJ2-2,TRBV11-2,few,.,TGTGCCAGCAGCTTAGTGTACGGGGGAAACGGGGAGCTGTTTTTT,CASSLVYGGNGELFF
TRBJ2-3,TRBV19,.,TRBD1,TGTGCCAGTAGAGACGCGGGACAGGGGGCCGGTGATACGCAGTATTTT,CASRDAGQGAGDTQYF
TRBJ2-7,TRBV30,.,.,TGTGCCCGGCGGTCGGGCTACGAGCAGTACTTC,CARRSGYEQYF
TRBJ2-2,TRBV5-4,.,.,TGTGCCAGCAGCCCGGTCGCTGAAATGAACACCGGGGAGCTGTTTTTT,CASSPVAEMNTGELFF
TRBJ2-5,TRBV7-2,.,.,TGTGCCAGCAGCTCTTGGCGGGGCCCGTACCAAGAGACCCAGTACTTC,CASSSWRGPYQETQYF
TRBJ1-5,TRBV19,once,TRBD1,TGTGCCAGTAGCCGACAGGGGGCAAGCAATCAGCCCCAGCATTTT,CASSRQGASNQPQHF
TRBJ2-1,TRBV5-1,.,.,TGCGCCAGCAGCTCCGCGGGCAGGGGAGATGAGCAGTTCTTC,CASSSAGRGDEQFF
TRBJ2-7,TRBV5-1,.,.,TGCGCCAGCAGTACCCCGGGACACATTTACGAGCAGTACTTC,CASSTPGHIYEQYF
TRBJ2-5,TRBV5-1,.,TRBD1,TGCGCCAGCAGCTTGGCGGTCGGCAGGGGGCAAGAGACCCAGTACTTC,CASSLAVGRGQETQYF